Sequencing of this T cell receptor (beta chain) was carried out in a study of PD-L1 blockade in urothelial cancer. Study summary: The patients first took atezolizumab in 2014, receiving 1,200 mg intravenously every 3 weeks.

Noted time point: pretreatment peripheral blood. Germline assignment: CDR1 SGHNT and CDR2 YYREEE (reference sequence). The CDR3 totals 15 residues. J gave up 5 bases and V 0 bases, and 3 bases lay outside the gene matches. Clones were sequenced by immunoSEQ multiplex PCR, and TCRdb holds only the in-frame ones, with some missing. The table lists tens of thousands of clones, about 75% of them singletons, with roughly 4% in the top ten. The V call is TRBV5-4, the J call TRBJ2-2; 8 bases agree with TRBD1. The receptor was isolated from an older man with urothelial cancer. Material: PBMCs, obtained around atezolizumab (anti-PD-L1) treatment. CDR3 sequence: CASSLARGQTGELFF. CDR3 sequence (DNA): TGTGCCAGCAGCTTGGCCAGGGGGCAGACCGGGGAGCTGTTTTTT. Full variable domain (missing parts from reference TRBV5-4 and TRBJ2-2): ETGVTQSPTHLIKTRGQQVTLRCSSQSGHNTVSWYQQALGQGPQFIFQYYREEENGRGNFPPRFSGLQFPNYSSELNVNALELDDSALYLCASSLARGQTGELFFGEGSRLTVL.